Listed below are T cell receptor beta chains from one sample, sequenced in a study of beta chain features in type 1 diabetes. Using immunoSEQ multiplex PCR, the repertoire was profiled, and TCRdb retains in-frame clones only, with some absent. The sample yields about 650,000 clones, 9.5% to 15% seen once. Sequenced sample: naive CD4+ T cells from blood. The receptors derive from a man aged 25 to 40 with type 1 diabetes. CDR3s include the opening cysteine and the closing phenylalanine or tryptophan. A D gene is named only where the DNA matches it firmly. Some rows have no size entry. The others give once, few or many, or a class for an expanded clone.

TGTGCCAGCTCACCGCGGACTAGCGGGGGGATATACAATGAGCAGTTCTTC	CASSPRTSGGIYNEQFF	TRBV18	TRBJ2-1	TRBD2	few
TGTGCCAGCAGCCTCCAGGAAGATTCACCCCTCCACTTT	CASSLQEDSPLHF	TRBV5-4	TRBJ1-6	NA	NA
TGTGCCACGACTCGGGGACAGGGCGGGGCAGAGACCCAGTACTTC	CATTRGQGGAETQYF	TRBV6-5	TRBJ2-5	TRBD1	NA
TGTGCCAGCAGCTTAGCCGGGACAGGGGGCTTGAATGAGCAGTTCTTC	CASSLAGTGGLNEQFF	TRBV11-2	TRBJ2-1	TRBD1	few
TGCGCCAGCAGCTTGGCCGGGACAGGGGACACTGAAGCTTTCTTT	CASSLAGTGDTEAFF	TRBV5-1	TRBJ1-1	TRBD1	once
TGTGCCTGGAGTCGACAGGGGGCCGATCCCCTTAACACAGATACGCAGTATTTT	CAWSRQGADPLNTDTQYF	TRBV30	TRBJ2-3	TRBD1	NA
TGTGCCAGCAGCTCGTGGACAGGCTATAATTCACCCCTCCACTTT	CASSSWTGYNSPLHF	TRBV5-4	TRBJ1-6	TRBD1	NA
TGTGCCAGCAGCTCGACCGGGACAACCAACGTCCTGACTTTC	CASSSTGTTNVLTF	TRBV7-9	TRBJ2-6	NA	few
TGCGCCAGCAGCCTGATACGGGGGGGCCAAGAGACCCAGTACTTC	CASSLIRGGQETQYF	TRBV5-1	TRBJ2-5	TRBD2	NA
TGTGCCAGCAGCGTAACACTAGAGGTGCCCAATGAGCAGTTCTTC	CASSVTLEVPNEQFF	TRBV9	TRBJ2-1	NA	few
TGTGCCACCAGCAGACCCCACGGCCAAAGCTCCTACAATGAGCAGTTCTTC	CATSRPHGQSSYNEQFF	TRBV15	TRBJ2-1	NA	NA
TGCGCCAGCAGCTTGGTCAGCCCCGGGGAGACCCAGTACTTC	CASSLVSPGETQYF	TRBV5-1	TRBJ2-5	NA	few
TGTGCCTGGAGGATACAGACAGGGGACGGGGGGACCCAGTACTTC	CAWRIQTGDGGTQYF	TRBV30	TRBJ2-5	TRBD1	few
TGCAGTGCTAGAGCGCATGGCTACACCTTC	CSARAHGYTF	TRBV20-1	TRBJ1-2	NA	few
TGTGCCAGCAGCCTCCTGCCACAGGGCTATGGCTACACCTTC	CASSLLPQGYGYTF	TRBV6-6	TRBJ1-2	NA	few
TGTGCCTGGAGTGTATCTCGAATAACGAAGAGCACAGATACGCAGTATTTT	CAWSVSRITKSTDTQYF	TRBV30	TRBJ2-3	NA	few
TGTGCCAGCAGCCAAGATAAGGGCTCGAACACCGGGGAGCTGTTTTTT	CASSQDKGSNTGELFF	TRBV4-2	TRBJ2-2	NA	few
TGTGCCATCAGTAGTCAACCGGGGACGGACGAGGGCTACACCTTC	CAISSQPGTDEGYTF	TRBV10-3	TRBJ1-2	NA	NA
TGTGCCAGCAGCGTCGGCTTATTCGGGCAGTACTTC	CASSVGLFGQYF	TRBV2	TRBJ2-7	NA	few
TGCAGCGTTGAGGTGTCTCCGTACGAGCAGTACTTC	CSVEVSPYEQYF	TRBV29-1	TRBJ2-7	NA	NA
TGCAGCGTTCTACAGGGTCGGGGCACTGAAGCTTTCTTT	CSVLQGRGTEAFF	TRBV29-1	TRBJ1-1	NA	NA
TGTGCCAGCAGCTTAGATCGGTATCTCTCTAGCACAGATACGCAGTATTTT	CASSLDRYLSSTDTQYF	TRBV11-2	TRBJ2-3	NA	NA
TGTGCCAGCAGTTTAATGGGAGGGGCGCGCACTGAAGCTTTCTTT	CASSLMGGARTEAFF	TRBV25-1	TRBJ1-1	NA	few
TGCGCCAGCAGTGAAAGCGGGGGGAACAATGAGCAGTTCTTC	CASSESGGNNEQFF	TRBV10-1	TRBJ2-1	TRBD2	NA
TGTGCCTGGAGTATAAAGGGACACTCTGGAAACACCATATATTTT	CAWSIKGHSGNTIYF	TRBV30	TRBJ1-3	NA	NA
TGTGCCAGTAGCCTGGGACCCTTGGCACCCCTCCACTTT	CASSLGPLAPLHF	TRBV2	TRBJ1-6	NA	few
TGTGCCAGCAGCTTAGATCGTGGCACCGGGGAGCTGTTTTTT	CASSLDRGTGELFF	TRBV11-2	TRBJ2-2	NA	few
TGTGCCAGCAGCCAAGAGAGGGGTAGCAATCAGCCCCAGCATTTT	CASSQERGSNQPQHF	TRBV4-2	TRBJ1-5	NA	few
TGTGCCAGCAGCTTAGGTGTACCTGGCGGGGGTAGCAATCAGCCCCAGCATTTT	CASSLGVPGGGSNQPQHF	TRBV7-2	TRBJ1-5	NA	NA
TGTGCCTGGAGCGGCCCCCAGGGGGTGAGCAATCAGCCCCAGCATTTT	CAWSGPQGVSNQPQHF	TRBV30	TRBJ1-5	TRBD1	NA
TGCGCCAGCAGCCAAGTGTCTGGCAACTATGGCTACACCTTC	CASSQVSGNYGYTF	TRBV4-3	TRBJ1-2	NA	few
TGTGCCAGCAGACGGACAGGGTCGTCTCAGCCCCAGCATTTT	CASRRTGSSQPQHF	TRBV7-8	TRBJ1-5	TRBD1	few
TGTGCCACCCAACTAGCGGGGGAGGATACGCAGTATTTT	CATQLAGEDTQYF	TRBV10-3	TRBJ2-3	TRBD2	NA
TGTGCCAGCAGCCAAGTTCTCCAGGTTAATAATTCACCCCTCCACTTT	CASSQVLQVNNSPLHF	TRBV4-2	TRBJ1-6	NA	NA
TGTGCCAGCACTCTGGGACTGAACACCGGGGAGCTGTTTTTT	CASTLGLNTGELFF	TRBV7-2	TRBJ2-2	NA	few
TGTGCCAGCAGCCAAAGCCGGGACAGCGGATTGAACACCGGGGAGCTGTTTTTT	CASSQSRDSGLNTGELFF	TRBV14	TRBJ2-2	TRBD1	few
TGTGCCAGCCGTATAGGTGGACAGGGGGCCTACGAGCAGTACTTC	CASRIGGQGAYEQYF	TRBV18	TRBJ2-7	TRBD1	NA
TGTGCCAGTAGCCCCCAGCATACCCAAGAGACCCAGTACTTC	CASSPQHTQETQYF	TRBV19	TRBJ2-5	NA	NA